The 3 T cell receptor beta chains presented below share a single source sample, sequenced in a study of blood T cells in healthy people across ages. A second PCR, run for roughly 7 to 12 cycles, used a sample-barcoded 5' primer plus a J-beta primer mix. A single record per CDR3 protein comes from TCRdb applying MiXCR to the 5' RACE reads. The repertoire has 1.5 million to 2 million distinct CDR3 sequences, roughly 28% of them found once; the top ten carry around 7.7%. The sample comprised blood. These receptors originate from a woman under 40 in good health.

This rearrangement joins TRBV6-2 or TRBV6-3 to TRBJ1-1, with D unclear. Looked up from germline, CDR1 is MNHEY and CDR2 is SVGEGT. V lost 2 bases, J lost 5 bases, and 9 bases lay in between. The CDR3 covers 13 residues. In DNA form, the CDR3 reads TGTGCCAGCAGTTACAGGGTTTATACTGAAGCTTTCTTT. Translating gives CASSYRVYTEAFF.

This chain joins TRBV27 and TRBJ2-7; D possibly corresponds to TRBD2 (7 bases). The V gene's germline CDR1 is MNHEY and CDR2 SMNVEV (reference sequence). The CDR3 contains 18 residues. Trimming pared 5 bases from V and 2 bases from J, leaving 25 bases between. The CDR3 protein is CASSKAGTLLGGTYEQYF. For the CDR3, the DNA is TGTGCCAGCAGTAAGGCCGGGACACTCCTCGGGGGGACCTACGAGCAGTACTTC.

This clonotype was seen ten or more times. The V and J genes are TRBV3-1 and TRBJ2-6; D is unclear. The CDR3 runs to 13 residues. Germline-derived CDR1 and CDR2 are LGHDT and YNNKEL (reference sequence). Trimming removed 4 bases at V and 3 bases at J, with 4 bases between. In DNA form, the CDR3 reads TGTGCCAGCAGCCCCATTGGGGCCAACGTCCTGACTTTC. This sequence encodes CASSPIGANVLTF. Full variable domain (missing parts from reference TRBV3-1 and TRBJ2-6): DTAVSQTPKYLVTQMGNDKSIKCEQNLGHDTMYWYKQDSKKFLKIMFSYNNKELIINETVPNRFSPKSPDKAHLNLHINSLELGDSAVYFCASSPIGANVLTFGAGSRLTVL.